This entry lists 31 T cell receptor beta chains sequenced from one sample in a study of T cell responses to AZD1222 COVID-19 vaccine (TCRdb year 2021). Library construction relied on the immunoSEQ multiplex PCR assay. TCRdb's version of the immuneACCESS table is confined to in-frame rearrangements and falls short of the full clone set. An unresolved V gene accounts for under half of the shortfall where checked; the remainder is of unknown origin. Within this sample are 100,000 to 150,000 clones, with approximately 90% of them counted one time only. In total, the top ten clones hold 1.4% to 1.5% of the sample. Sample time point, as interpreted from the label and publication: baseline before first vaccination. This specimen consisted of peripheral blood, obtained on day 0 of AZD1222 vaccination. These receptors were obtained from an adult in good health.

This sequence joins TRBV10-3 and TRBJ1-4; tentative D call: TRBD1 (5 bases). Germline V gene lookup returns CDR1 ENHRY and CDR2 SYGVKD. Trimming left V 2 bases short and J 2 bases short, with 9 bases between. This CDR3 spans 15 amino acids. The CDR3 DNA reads TGTGCCATCAGTGAGGACAGCGGGACTAATGAAAAACTGTTTTTT. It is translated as CAISEDSGTNEKLFF.

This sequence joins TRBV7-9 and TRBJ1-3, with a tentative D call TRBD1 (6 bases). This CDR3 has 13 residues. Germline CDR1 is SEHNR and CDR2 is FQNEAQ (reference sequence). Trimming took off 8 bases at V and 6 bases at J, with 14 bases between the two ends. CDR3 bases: TGTGCCAGCCGCTACGACAGGTTAAACACCATATATTTT. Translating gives CASRYDRLNTIYF.

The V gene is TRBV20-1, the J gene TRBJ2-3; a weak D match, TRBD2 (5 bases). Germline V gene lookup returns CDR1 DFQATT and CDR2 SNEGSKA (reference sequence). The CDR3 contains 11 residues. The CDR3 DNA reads TGCAGAAAGGGAGACACAGATACGCAGTATTTT. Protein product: CRKGDTDTQYF.

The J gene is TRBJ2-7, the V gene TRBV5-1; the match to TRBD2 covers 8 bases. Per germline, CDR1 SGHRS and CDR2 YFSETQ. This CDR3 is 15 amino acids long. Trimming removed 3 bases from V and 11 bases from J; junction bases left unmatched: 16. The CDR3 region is CASSWSRRGGNPEYF. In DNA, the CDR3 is TGCGCCAGCAGCTGGTCCCGCCGGGGGGGCAATCCGGAGTACTTC.

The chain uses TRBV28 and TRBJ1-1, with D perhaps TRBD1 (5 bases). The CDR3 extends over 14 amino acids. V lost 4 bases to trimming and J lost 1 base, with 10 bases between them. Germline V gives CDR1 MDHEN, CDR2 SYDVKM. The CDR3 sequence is CASSSPGANTEAFF. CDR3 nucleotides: TGTGCCAGCAGTTCCCCCGGGGCGAACACTGAAGCTTTCTTT.

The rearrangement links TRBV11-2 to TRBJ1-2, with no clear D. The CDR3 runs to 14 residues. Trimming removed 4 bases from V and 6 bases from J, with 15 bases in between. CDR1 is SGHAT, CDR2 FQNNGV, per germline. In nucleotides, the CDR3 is TGTGCCAGCAGCTCCCCCCGCGGTCGGGATGGCTACACCTTC. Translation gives CASSSPRGRDGYTF.

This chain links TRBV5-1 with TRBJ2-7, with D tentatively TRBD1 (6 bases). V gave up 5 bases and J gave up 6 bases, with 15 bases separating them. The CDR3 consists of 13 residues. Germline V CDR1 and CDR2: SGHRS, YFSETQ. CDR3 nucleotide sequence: TGCGCCAGCAGTACCCGAGGGGGAAGCGAGCAGTACTTC. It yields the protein CASSTRGGSEQYF.

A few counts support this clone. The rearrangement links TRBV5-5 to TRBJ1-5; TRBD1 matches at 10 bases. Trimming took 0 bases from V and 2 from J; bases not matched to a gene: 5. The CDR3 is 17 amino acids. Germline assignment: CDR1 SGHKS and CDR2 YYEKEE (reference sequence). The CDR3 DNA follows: TGTGCCAGCAGCTTGGACGGGGACAGGGGCGGCAATCAGCCCCAGCATTTT. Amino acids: CASSLDGDRGGNQPQHF.

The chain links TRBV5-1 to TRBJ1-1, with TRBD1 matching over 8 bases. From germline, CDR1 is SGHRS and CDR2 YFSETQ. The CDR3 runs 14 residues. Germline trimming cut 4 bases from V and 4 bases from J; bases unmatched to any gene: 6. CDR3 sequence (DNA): TGCGCCAGCAGCCCCGATGGGACAGGCACTGAAGCTTTCTTT. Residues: CASSPDGTGTEAFF. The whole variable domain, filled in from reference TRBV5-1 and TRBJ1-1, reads KAGVTQTPRYLIKTRGQQVTLSCSPISGHRSVSWYQQTPGQGLQFLFEYFSETQRNKGNFPGRFSGRQFSNSRSEMNVSTLELGDSALYLCASSPDGTGTEAFFGQGTRLTVV.

The CDR3 DNA reads as TGTGCCAGCAGCCAGTTACAGTATAATTCACCCCTCCACTTT. Its translation is CASSQLQYNSPLHF. The chain employs TRBV3-1 (or the pseudogene TRBV3-2) and TRBJ1-6; D not certain. The CDR3 spans 14 residues. The V gene's germline CDR1 is LGHDT and CDR2 YNNKEL (reference sequence). V lost 3 bases and J lost 4, with 7 bases in between.

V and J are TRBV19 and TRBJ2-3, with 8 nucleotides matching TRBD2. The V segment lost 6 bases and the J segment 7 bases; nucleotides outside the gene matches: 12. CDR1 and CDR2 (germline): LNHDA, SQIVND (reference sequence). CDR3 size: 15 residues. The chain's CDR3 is CASRRAGGRSNTQYF. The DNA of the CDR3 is TGTGCCAGTAGGAGGGCGGGGGGCCGCAGTAATACGCAGTATTTT.

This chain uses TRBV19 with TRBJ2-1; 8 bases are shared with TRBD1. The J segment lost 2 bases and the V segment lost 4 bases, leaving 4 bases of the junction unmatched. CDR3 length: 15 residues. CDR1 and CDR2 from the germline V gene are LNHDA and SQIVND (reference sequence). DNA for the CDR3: TGTGCCAGTAGTAAGGACAGGGCTACCTACAATGAGCAGTTCTTC. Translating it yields CASSKDRATYNEQFF.

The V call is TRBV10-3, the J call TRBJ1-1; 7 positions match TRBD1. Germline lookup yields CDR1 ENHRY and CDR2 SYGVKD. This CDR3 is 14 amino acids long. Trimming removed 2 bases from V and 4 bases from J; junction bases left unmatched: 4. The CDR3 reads CAISEPNRGTEAFF. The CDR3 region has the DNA TGTGCCATCAGTGAGCCGAACAGGGGCACTGAAGCTTTCTTT.

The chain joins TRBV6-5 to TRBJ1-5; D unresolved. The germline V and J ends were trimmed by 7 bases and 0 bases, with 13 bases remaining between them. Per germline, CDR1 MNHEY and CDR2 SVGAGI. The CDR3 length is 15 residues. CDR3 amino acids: CASNDPGYSNQPQHF. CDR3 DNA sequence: TGTGCCAGCAACGACCCCGGTTATAGCAATCAGCCCCAGCATTTT.

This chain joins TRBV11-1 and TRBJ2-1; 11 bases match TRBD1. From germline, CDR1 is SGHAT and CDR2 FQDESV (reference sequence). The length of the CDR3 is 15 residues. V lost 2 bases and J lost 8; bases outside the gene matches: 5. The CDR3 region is CASSLQDRGLDEQFF. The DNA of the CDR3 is TGTGCCAGCAGCTTACAGGACAGGGGGCTCGATGAGCAGTTCTTC.

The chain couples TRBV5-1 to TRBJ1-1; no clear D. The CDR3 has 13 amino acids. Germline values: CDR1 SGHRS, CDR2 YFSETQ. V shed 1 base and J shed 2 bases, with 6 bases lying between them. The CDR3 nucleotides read TGCGCCAGCAGCTTGTCGGCTAACACTGAAGCTTTCTTT. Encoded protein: CASSLSANTEAFF.

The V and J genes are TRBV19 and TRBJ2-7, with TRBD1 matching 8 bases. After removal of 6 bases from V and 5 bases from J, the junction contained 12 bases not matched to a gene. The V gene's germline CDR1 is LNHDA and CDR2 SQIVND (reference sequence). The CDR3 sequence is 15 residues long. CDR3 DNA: TGTGCCAGTAGCCCCAGCCCCCAGGGGGCGAACGAGCAGTACTTC. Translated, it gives CASSPSPQGANEQYF.

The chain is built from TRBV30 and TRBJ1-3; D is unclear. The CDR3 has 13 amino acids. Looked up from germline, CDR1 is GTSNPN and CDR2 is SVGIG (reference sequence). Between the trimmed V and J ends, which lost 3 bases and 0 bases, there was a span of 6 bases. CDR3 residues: CAWSGSSGNTIYF. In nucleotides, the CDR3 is TGTGCCTGGAGCGGGAGCTCTGGAAACACCATATATTTT.

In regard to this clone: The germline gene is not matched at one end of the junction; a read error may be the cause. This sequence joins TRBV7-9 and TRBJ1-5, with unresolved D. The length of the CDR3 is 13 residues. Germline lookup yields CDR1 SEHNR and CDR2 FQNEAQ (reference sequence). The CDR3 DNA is TGTGCCAGCAGCTTAGCCCGAAATCGGCCCCAGCATTTT. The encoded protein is CASSLARNRPQHF.

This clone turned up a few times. Here the CDR3 reads CASSPITGSGYTF. The CDR3 DNA is TGTGCCAGCAGTCCTATAACAGGGAGCGGCTACACCTTC. The gene calls are TRBV12-3 or TRBV12-4 and TRBJ1-2; tentatively, D is TRBD1 (6 bases). V was clipped by 5 bases and J by 8 bases, with 15 bases between them. CDR3 length equals 13 residues.

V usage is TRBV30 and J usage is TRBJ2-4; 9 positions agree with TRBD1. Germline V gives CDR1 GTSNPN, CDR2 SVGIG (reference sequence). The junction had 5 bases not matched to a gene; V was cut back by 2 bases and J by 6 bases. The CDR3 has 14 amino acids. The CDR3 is CAWSSEDRGNIQYF. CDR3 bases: TGTGCCTGGAGTTCGGAGGACAGGGGAAACATTCAGTACTTC.

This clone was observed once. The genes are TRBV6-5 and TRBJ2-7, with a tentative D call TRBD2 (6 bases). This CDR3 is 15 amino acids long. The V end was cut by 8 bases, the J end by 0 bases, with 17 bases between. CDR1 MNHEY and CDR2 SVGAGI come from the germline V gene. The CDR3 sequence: CASQSWEDVSYEQYF. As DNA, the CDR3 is TGTGCCAGCCAGTCTTGGGAGGACGTCTCCTACGAGCAGTACTTC.

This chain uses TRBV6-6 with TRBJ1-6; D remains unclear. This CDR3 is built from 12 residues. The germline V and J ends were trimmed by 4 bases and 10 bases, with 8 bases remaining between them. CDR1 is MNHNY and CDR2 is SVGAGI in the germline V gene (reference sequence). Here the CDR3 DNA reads TGTGCCAGCAGTTTCACCGAGTCACCCCTCCACTTT. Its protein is CASSFTESPLHF.

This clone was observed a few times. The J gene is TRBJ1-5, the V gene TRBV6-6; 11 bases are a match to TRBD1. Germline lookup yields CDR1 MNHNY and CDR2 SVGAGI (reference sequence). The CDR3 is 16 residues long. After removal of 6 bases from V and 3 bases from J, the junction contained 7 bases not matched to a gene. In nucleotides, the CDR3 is TGTGCCAGCAGAATAGGACAGGGGGCTTACAATCAGCCCCAGCATTTT. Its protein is CASRIGQGAYNQPQHF.

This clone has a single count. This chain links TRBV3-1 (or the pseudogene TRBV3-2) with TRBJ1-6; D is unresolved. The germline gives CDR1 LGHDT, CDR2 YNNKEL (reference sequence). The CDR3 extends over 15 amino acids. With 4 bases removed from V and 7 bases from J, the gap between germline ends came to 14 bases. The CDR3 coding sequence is TGTGCCAGCAGCCCAACGGACGTAGAGAATTCACCCCTCCACTTT. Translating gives CASSPTDVENSPLHF.

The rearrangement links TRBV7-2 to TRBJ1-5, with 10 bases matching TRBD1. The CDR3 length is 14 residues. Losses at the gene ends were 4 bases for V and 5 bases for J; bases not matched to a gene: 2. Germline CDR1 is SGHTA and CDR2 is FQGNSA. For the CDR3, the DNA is TGTGCCAGCAGCTGGGACAGGGGATATCAGCCCCAGCATTTT. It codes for CASSWDRGYQPQHF.

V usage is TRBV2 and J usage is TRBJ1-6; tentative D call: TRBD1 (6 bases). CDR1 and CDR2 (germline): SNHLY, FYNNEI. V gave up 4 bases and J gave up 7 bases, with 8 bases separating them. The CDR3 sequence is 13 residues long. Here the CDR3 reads CASSGTVNSPLHF. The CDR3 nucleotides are TGTGCCAGCAGTGGGACAGTGAATTCACCCCTCCACTTT.

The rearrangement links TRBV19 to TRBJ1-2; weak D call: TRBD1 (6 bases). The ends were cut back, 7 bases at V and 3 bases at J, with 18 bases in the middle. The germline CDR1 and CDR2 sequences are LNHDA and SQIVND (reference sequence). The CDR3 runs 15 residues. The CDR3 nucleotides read TGTGCCAGTACTCTGGGACAAGTGGCCCACTATGGCTACACCTTC. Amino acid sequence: CASTLGQVAHYGYTF.

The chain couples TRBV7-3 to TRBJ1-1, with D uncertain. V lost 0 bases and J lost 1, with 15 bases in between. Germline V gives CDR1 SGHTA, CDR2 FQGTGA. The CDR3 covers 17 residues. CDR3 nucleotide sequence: TGTGCCAGCAGCTTAACTCCGATCGGACGGCCGAACACTGAAGCTTTCTTT. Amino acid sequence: CASSLTPIGRPNTEAFF.

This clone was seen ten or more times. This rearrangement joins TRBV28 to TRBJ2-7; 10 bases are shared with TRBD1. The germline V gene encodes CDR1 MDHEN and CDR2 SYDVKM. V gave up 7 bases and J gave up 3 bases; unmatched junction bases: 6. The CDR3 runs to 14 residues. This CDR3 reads CASTVGQGGYEQYF. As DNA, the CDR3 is TGTGCCAGCACCGTAGGACAGGGGGGCTACGAGCAGTACTTC.

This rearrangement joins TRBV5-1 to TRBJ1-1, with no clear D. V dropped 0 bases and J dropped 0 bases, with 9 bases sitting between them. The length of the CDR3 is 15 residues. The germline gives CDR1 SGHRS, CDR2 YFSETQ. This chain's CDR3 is CASSLDTSMNTEAFF. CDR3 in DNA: TGCGCCAGCAGCTTGGACACCTCCATGAACACTGAAGCTTTCTTT.